Described below is a single T cell receptor (beta chain) sequence and its context. These data originate in a study of T cells expressing NK-cell markers. On the study more broadly: Eight donors were sequenced, of whom seven were HCMV-seropositive, while the remaining one was HCMV-seronegative.

Germline V gives CDR1 LGHDT, CDR2 YNNKEL (reference sequence). CDR3 length equals 14 residues. TCRdb re-called the 5' RACE reads and gives one entry per CDR3 protein, without DNA. The listing contains about 460,000 distinct CDR3 sequences. This clonotype was sampled from a woman aged 50 to 60 in good health. This chain joins TRBV3-1 and TRBJ1-6; there is no DNA to check the TCRdb D call of TRBD1. The specimen sequenced was blood T cells: a sorted CD56 or NKG2C T cell subset, CD4+ or CD8+ T cells, or bulk PBMC T cells (not recorded which). CDR3 residues: CASSLRQGNSPLHF.